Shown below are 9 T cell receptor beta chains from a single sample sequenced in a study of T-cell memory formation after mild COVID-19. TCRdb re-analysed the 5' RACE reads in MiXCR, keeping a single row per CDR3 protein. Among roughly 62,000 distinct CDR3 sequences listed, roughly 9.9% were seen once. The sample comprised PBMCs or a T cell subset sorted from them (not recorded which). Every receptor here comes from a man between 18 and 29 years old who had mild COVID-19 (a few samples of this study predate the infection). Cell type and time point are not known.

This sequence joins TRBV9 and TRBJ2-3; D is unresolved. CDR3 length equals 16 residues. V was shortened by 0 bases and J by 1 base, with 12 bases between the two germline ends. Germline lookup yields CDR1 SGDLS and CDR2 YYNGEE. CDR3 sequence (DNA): TGTGCCAGCAGCGTAGTGGGTGGTAGTGGCACAGATACGCAGTATTTT. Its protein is CASSVVGGSGTDTQYF.

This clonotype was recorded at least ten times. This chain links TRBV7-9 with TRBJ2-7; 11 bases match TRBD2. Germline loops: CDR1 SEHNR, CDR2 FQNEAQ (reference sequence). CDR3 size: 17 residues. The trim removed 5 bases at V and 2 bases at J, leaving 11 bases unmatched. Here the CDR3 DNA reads TGTGCCAGCAGCCCCCCCTCTAGCGGGGGGCGAACCTACGAGCAGTACTTC. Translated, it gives CASSPPSSGGRTYEQYF.

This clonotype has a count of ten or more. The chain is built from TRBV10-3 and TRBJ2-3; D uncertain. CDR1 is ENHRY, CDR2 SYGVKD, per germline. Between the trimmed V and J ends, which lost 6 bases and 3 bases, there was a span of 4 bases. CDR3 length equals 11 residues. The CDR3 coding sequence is TGTGCCATCAGGCAGACAGATACGCAGTATTTT. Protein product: CAIRQTDTQYF.

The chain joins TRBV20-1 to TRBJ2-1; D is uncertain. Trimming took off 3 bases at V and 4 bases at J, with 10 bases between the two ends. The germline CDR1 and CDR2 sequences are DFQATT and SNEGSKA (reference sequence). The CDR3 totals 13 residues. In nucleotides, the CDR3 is TGCAGTGCTAGCAGGACGGATTACAATGAGCAGTTCTTC. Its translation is CSASRTDYNEQFF.

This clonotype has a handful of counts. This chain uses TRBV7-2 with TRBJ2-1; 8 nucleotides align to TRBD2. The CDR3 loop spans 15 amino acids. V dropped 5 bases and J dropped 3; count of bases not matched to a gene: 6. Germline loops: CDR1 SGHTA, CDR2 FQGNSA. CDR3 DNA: TGTGCCAGCAGCCCGGGGGGGGTCAACTACAATGAGCAGTTCTTC. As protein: CASSPGGVNYNEQFF.

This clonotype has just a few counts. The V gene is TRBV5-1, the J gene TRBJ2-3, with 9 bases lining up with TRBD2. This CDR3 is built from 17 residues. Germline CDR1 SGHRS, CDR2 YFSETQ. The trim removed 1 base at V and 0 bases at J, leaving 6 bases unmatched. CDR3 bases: TGCGCCAGCAGCTTGCGCGGGGGGGCCTCTAGCACAGATACGCAGTATTTT. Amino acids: CASSLRGGASSTDTQYF.

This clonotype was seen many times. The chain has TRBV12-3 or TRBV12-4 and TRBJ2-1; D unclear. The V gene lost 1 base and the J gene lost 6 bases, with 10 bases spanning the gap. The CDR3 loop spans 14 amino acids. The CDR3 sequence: CASSLVGYPNEQFF. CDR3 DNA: TGTGCCAGCAGTTTAGTTGGCTACCCCAATGAGCAGTTCTTC.

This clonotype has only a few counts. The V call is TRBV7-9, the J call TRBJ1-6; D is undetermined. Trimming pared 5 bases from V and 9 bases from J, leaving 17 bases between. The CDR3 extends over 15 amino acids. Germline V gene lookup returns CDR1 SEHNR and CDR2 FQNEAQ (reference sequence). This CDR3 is CASSRDPVPTSPLHF. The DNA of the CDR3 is TGTGCCAGCAGCCGAGACCCGGTCCCGACTTCACCCCTCCACTTT.

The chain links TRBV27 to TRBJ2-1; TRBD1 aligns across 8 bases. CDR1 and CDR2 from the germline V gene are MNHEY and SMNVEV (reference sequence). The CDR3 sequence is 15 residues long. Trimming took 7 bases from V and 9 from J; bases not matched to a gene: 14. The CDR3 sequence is CASTSGQGRLIEQFF. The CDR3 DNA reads TGTGCCAGCACTTCTGGACAGGGTCGTCTCATTGAGCAGTTCTTC.